The next 23 T cell receptor beta chains were all read from a single sample in a study of T-cell reconstitution after alpha-beta-depleted transplantation in children listed by TCRdb under 2016. Receptors were amplified or captured by PCR. The sequencing machine was an Illumina HiSeq 2500. To normalize quantification of the TCRbeta repertoire, the TCR libraries were built with molecular barcoding that relied on unique molecular identifiers. TCRdb passed the public sequencing reads through fastp at Q25 and MiXCR, retaining productive beta sequences. Identical CDR3 proteins give one entry, which carries the most common genes and DNA. The sample table holds approximately 640,000 distinct CDR3 sequences, of which around 17% were seen once. Under 1.2% of the sample is taken by the ten largest. Here the sequenced sample was PBMCs from the stem cell graft donor, taken from the stem cell graft. Source of these receptors: a human donor who donated a stem cell graft to a child with acute myeloid leukemia.

This clonotype was counted only a few times. The germline gene is not matched at one end of the junction; a read error may be the cause. V and J are TRBV7-2 and TRBJ2-7; D might be TRBD1 or TRBD2, each matching 5 bases. This CDR3 comprises 15 residues. CDR1 and CDR2 from the germline V gene are SGHTA and FQGNSA. The CDR3 reads CASSLADDSPYEQYF. The CDR3 nucleotides are TGTGCCAGCAGCCTAGCCGATGACAGCCCCTACGAGCAGTACTTC.

Ten or more counts support this clonotype. The genes are TRBV7-2 and TRBJ2-1; 11 nucleotides match TRBD2. Trimming at V came to 5 bases and at J to 8 bases, leaving 8 bases not matched to a gene. This CDR3 contains 15 residues. Germline loops: CDR1 SGHTA, CDR2 FQGNSA. CDR3 in DNA: TGTGCCAGCAGCGGCGGACTAGCGGGTTATCATGAGCAGTTCTTC. Translated: CASSGGLAGYHEQFF.

This clonotype was seen many times. V and J are TRBV29-1 and TRBJ2-7, with 7 bases fitting TRBD1. The CDR3 totals 15 residues. CDR1 is SQVTM and CDR2 is ANQGSEA in the germline V gene. V was pared by 1 base and J by 3 bases, with 9 bases of the junction left unmatched. The CDR3 protein is CSVEARGTFGYEQYV. CDR3 nucleotides: TGCAGCGTTGAAGCCAGGGGGACATTTGGCTACGAGCAGTACGTC.

This clonotype was observed a handful of times. V gene TRBV29-1 combines with J gene TRBJ2-7; D possibly corresponds to TRBD1 (6 bases). Germline V gene lookup returns CDR1 SQVTM and CDR2 ANQGSEA. The CDR3 length is 15 residues. Trimming shortened V by 0 bases and J by 0 bases, and 12 bases separated the two germline ends. CDR3 residues: CSVEDRDKSSYEQYF. Written as DNA, the CDR3 is TGCAGCGTTGAAGATCGGGACAAAAGCTCCTACGAGCAGTACTTC.

The J gene is TRBJ2-5, the V gene TRBV9; D uncertain. CDR3 length: 15 amino acids. The V gene lost 3 bases and the J gene lost 3 bases, with 15 bases spanning the gap. CDR1 is SGDLS and CDR2 is YYNGEE in the germline V gene. Here the CDR3 DNA reads TGTGCCAGCAGCGGAGACCTAGGAGCTAAAGAGACCCAGTACTTC. Translated, it gives CASSGDLGAKETQYF.

This clonotype was seen more than once but under ten times. J is TRBJ1-1 and V is TRBV4-1; D is unresolved. Germline V gene lookup returns CDR1 MGHRA and CDR2 YSYEKL. Trimming stripped 0 bases from V and 0 bases from J, with 8 bases between. This CDR3 has 15 amino acids. This CDR3 reads CASSQDQALNTEAFF. Written as DNA, the CDR3 is TGCGCCAGCAGCCAAGATCAGGCATTGAACACTGAAGCTTTCTTT.

The chain combines TRBV6-1 with TRBJ1-2, with D hard to call. V was clipped by 6 bases and J by 0 bases, with 11 bases between them. The germline V gene encodes CDR1 MNHNS and CDR2 SASEGT. The length of the CDR3 is 14 residues. The CDR3 DNA reads TGTGCCAGCAGAAACCAGGCGACTAACTATGGCTACACCTTC. Protein product: CASRNQATNYGYTF.

This clonotype has more than one count but fewer than ten. V usage is TRBV9 and J usage is TRBJ2-5, with 7 bases lining up with TRBD1. Per germline, CDR1 SGDLS and CDR2 YYNGEE. The ends lost 2 bases at V and 4 bases at J; junction bases unmatched: 11. There are 16 residues in the CDR3. The CDR3 reads CASSVNRDRVRETQYF. The DNA of the CDR3 is TGTGCCAGCAGCGTGAACCGGGACAGAGTAAGAGAGACCCAGTACTTC.

A few counts support this clonotype. The chain is built from TRBV15 and TRBJ2-5; TRBD2 aligns across 8 bases. The CDR3 loop spans 16 amino acids. V lost 3 bases and J lost 3; bases outside the gene matches: 9. The germline V gene has CDR1 LNHNV and CDR2 YYDKDF (reference sequence). Written as DNA, the CDR3 is TGTGCCACCAGCAGGTTATTACTAGCGGCAAAAGAGACCCAGTACTTC. Translated, it gives CATSRLLLAAKETQYF.

J is TRBJ1-5 and V is TRBV15; TRBD1 might be the D (5 bases). V lost 8 bases and J lost 2, with 10 bases in between. CDR1 LNHNV and CDR2 YYDKDF come from the germline V gene (reference sequence). The CDR3 totals 13 residues. CDR3 DNA sequence: TGTGCCACCGGAGGAGGGGGCAATCAGCCCCAGCATTTT. Protein: CATGGGGNQPQHF. Full variable domain (missing parts from reference TRBV15 and TRBJ1-5): DAMVIQNPRYQVTQFGKPVTLSCSQTLNHNVMYWYQQKSSQAPKLLFHYYDKDFNNEADTPDNFQSRRPNTSFCFLDIRSPGLGDTAMYLCATGGGGNQPQHFGDGTRLSIL.

This clonotype has at least ten counts. The V gene is TRBV27, the J gene TRBJ2-3, with TRBD1 as a possible D gene (5 bases). The CDR3 covers 12 residues. V was trimmed by 0 bases and J by 11 bases, leaving 9 bases between them. Germline V CDR1 and CDR2: MNHEY, SMNVEV (reference sequence). The CDR3 loop is CASSLSQGEQYF. The CDR3 bases are TGTGCCAGCAGTTTATCTCAGGGTGAGCAGTATTTT.

This rearrangement joins TRBV7-6 to TRBJ1-3; no firm D call. The CDR3 is 15 residues long. Looked up from germline, CDR1 is SGHVS and CDR2 is FNYEAQ. Trimming took 1 base from V and 3 from J, leaving 10 bases between them. The DNA of the CDR3 is TGTGCCAGCAGCTTAGGGTTCGGGATTGGAAACACCATATATTTT. Translated, it gives CASSLGFGIGNTIYF.

In this sample, this clonotype turned up a few times. V and J are TRBV27 and TRBJ2-2; no clear D gene. The CDR3 loop spans 13 amino acids. V dropped 9 bases and J dropped 7 bases, with 15 bases sitting between them. Germline V CDR1 and CDR2: MNHEY, SMNVEV (reference sequence). Here the CDR3 reads CASSYNGDGELFF. The DNA of the CDR3 is TGTGCCAGTTCCTATAATGGGGACGGGGAGCTGTTTTTT.

This clonotype was detected only a few times. This chain connects TRBV11-2 to TRBJ2-2; no clear D. The CDR3 consists of 15 residues. Trimming removed 3 bases from V and 4 bases from J, with 12 bases in between. Germline lookup yields CDR1 SGHAT and CDR2 FQNNGV. The CDR3 sequence is CASSFGVIGTGELFF. The CDR3 DNA sequence: TGTGCCAGCAGCTTTGGGGTAATCGGCACCGGGGAGCTGTTTTTT.

Concerning this clonotype itself: A much larger clone lies a single base off, so this may be a read error. The gene calls are TRBV29-1 and TRBJ2-1, with D maybe TRBD2 (7 bases). V was trimmed by 5 bases and J by 3 bases, leaving 29 bases between them. Germline V lookup: CDR1 SQVTM, CDR2 ANQGSEA. CDR3 length: 19 residues. The CDR3 DNA follows: TGCAGCGTTCTGGGGAGATGGCGGGGGCGAAGCTCCTACTACAATGAGCAGTTCTTC. Protein: CSVLGRWRGRSSYYNEQFF.

The chain combines TRBV24-1 with TRBJ1-2; the D gene is possibly TRBD1 (5 bases). The V gene's germline CDR1 is KGHDR and CDR2 SFDVKD. The CDR3 is made up of 14 amino acids. Between the trimmed V and J ends, which lost 6 bases and 7 bases, there was a span of 17 bases. CDR3 bases: TGTGCCACCAGTCTAACGGACGGAGGGGTTGGCTACACCTTC. This encodes CATSLTDGGVGYTF.

This clonotype was seen a handful of times. V is TRBV20-1 and J is TRBJ1-6; 9 nucleotides match TRBD1. This CDR3 spans 15 amino acids. Germline V gives CDR1 DFQATT, CDR2 SNEGSKA (reference sequence). Trimming cost V 3 bases and J 5 bases; bases outside gene matches: 5. The CDR3, as DNA: TGCAGTGCTAGCCCGGGACAGGGAAATAATTCACCCCTCCACTTT. Translated: CSASPGQGNNSPLHF.

V is TRBV7-2 and J is TRBJ1-2, with no clear D. The CDR3 spans 14 residues. The V end was cut by 2 bases, the J end by 0 bases, with 7 bases between. In germline, CDR1 is SGHTA, CDR2 FQGNSA. This CDR3 is CASSLRDANYGYTF. The CDR3 nucleotides are TGTGCCAGCAGCTTAAGAGACGCTAACTATGGCTACACCTTC.

There are a few counts of this clonotype. V is TRBV18 and J is TRBJ2-7; tentative D call: TRBD1 (5 bases). The CDR3 extends over 13 amino acids. V lost 5 bases, J lost 6 bases, and 14 bases lay in between. CDR1 and CDR2 from the germline V gene are KGHSH and LQKENI. The CDR3 nucleotides read TGTGCCAGCTCATTCCAACAGGATTCCGAGCAGTACTTC. Amino acids: CASSFQQDSEQYF.

This clonotype was seen at least ten times. The rearrangement joins TRBV30 to TRBJ1-1; no clear D. Germline lookup yields CDR1 GTSNPN and CDR2 SVGIG (reference sequence). CDR3 length equals 11 residues. Trimming left V 0 bases short and J 6 bases short, with 5 bases between. This CDR3 reads CAWSVSAEAFF. In DNA, the CDR3 is TGTGCCTGGAGTGTATCCGCTGAAGCTTTCTTT.

This clonotype appeared a few times. This chain connects TRBV11-3 to TRBJ2-3; the match to TRBD1 covers 7 bases. The germline CDR1 and CDR2 sequences are SGHNT and YENEEA. There are 15 residues in the CDR3. The J segment lost 3 bases and the V segment lost 4 bases, leaving 7 bases of the junction unmatched. The CDR3 nucleotides read TGTGCCAGCAGCTGGGACAGCGAGGAAACAGATACGCAGTATTTT. Residues: CASSWDSEETDTQYF.

The chain recombines TRBV7-2 with TRBJ1-4; 8 bases line up with TRBD1. The CDR3 length is 14 residues. Germline-derived CDR1 and CDR2 are SGHTA and FQGNSA. V dropped 6 bases and J dropped 8; count of bases not matched to a gene: 8. CDR3 amino acids: CASSWGWTGEKLFF. CDR3 DNA sequence: TGTGCCAGCAGTTGGGGGTGGACAGGGGAAAAACTGTTTTTT.

The chain recombines TRBV11-1 with TRBJ1-1, with TRBD1 as a possible D gene (5 bases). This CDR3 has 14 residues. CDR1 and CDR2 from the germline V gene are SGHAT and FQDESV (reference sequence). V lost 5 bases to trimming and J lost 6 bases, with 16 bases between them. CDR3 amino acids: CASSPRDGGPEAFF. CDR3 nucleotides: TGTGCCAGCAGCCCCCGGGACGGCGGGCCTGAAGCTTTCTTT.